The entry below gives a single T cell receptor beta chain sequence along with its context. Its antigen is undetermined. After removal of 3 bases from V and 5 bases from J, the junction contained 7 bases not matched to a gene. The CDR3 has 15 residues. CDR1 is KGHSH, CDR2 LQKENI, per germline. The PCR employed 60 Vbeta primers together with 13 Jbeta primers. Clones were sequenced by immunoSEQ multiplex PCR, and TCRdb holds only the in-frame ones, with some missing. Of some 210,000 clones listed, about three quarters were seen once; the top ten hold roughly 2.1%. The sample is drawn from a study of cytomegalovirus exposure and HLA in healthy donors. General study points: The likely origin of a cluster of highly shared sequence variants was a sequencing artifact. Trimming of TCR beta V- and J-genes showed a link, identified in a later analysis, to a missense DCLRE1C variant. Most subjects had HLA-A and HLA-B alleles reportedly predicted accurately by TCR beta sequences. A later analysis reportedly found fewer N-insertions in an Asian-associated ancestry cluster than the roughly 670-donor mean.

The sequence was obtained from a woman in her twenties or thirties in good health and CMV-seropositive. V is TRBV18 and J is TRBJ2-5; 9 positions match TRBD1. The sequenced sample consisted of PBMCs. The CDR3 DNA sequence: TGTGCCAGCTCACCCAGGACAGGGGAAGAGGAGACCCAGTACTTC. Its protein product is CASSPRTGEEETQYF.